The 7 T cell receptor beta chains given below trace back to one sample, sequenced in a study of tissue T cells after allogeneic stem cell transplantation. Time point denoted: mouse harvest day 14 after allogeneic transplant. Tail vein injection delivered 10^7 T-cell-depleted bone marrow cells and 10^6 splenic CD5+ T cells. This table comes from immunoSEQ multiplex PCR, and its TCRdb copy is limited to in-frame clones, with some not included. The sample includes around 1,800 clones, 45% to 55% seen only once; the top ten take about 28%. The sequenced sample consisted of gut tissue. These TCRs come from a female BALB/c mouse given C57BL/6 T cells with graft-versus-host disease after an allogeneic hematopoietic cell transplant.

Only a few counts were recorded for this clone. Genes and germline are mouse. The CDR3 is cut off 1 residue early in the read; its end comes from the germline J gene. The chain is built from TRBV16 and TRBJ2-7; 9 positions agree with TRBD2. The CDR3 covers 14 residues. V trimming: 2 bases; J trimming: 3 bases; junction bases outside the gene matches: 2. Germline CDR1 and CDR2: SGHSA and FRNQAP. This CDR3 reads CASSLSGGGYEQYF. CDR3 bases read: TGTGCAAGCAGCTTATCTGGGGGGGGCTATGAACAGTAC.

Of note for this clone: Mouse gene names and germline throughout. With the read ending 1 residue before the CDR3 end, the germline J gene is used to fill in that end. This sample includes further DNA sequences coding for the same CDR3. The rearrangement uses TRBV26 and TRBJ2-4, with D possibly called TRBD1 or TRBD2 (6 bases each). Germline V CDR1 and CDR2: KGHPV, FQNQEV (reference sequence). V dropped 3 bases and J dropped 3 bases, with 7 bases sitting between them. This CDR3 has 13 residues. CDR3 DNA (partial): TGTGCCAGCAGTCTAGGGGGGCAAAACACCTTGTAC. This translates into CASSLGGQNTLY. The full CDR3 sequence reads CASSLGGQNTLYF.

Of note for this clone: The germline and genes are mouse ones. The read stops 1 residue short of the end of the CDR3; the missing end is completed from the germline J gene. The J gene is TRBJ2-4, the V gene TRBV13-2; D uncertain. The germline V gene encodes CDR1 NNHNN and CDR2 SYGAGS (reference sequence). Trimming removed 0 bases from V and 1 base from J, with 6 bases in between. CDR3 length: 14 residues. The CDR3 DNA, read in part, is TGTGCCAGCGGTGATGCTTGGGGTCAAAACACCTTGTAC. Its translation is CASGDAWGQNTLY. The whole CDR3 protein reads CASGDAWGQNTLYF.

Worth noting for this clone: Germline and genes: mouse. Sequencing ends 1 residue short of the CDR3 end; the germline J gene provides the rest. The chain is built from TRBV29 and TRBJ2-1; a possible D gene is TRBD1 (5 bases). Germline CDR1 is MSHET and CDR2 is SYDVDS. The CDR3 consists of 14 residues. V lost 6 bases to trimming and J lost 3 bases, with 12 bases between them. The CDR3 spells CASRRGQIYAEQFF. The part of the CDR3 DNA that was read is TGTGCTAGCAGAAGAGGACAAATCTATGCTGAGCAGTTC. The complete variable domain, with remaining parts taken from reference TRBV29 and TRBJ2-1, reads DMKVTQMPRYLIKRMGENVLLECGQDMSHETMYWYRQDPGLGLQLIYISYDVDSNSEGDIPKGYRVSRKKREHFSLILDSAKTNQTSVYFCASRRGQIYAEQFFGPGTRLTVL.

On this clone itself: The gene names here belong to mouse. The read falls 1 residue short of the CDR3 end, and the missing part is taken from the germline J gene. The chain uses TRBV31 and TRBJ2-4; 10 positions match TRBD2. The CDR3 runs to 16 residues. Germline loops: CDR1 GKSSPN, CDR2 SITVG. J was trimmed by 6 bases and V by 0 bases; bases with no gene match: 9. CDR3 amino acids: CAWSLESGGARNTLYF. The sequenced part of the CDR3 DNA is TGTGCCTGGAGTCTAGAATCTGGGGGGGCGCGCAACACCTTGTAC.

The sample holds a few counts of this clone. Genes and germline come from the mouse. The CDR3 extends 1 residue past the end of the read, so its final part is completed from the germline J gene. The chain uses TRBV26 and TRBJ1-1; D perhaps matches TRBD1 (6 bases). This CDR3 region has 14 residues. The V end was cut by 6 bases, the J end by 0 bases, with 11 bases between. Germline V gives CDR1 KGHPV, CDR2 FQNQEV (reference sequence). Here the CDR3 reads CASRGQTANTEVFF. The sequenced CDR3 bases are TGTGCCAGCAGGGGACAAACTGCAAACACAGAAGTCTTC.

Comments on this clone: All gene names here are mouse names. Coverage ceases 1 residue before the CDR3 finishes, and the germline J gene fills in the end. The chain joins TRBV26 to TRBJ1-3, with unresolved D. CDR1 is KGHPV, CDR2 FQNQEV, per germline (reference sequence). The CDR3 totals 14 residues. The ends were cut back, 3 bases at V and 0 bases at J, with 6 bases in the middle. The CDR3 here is CASSLDTSGNTLYF. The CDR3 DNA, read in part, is TGTGCCAGCAGTCTCGACACTTCTGGAAATACGCTCTAT.